This T cell receptor beta chain appears in the sequencing data of a study of cytomegalovirus exposure and HLA in healthy donors. Study-wide results and limits: V- and J-gene trimming in TCR beta was tied to a missense DCLRE1C variant by an analysis performed later. Among donors in an Asian-associated ancestry cluster, a later analysis reportedly found fewer N-insertions than the roughly 610-donor mean.

A word on this clone: Its antigen is not known.

The PCR employed 60 Vbeta primers together with 13 Jbeta primers. TCRdb's table, derived via immunoSEQ multiplex PCR, lists solely in-frame clones and lacks some. The sample carries nearly 80,000 clones, over 70% recorded once. Germline CDR1 SGDLS, CDR2 YYNGEE. The CDR3 contains 15 residues. V lost 4 bases, J lost 4 bases, and 7 bases stayed unmatched. The source is a woman aged 40 to 49 in good health and CMV-seropositive. Sequencing was done on a sample of PBMCs. This chain links TRBV9 with TRBJ1-2; TRBD1 matches 10 bases. Written as DNA, the CDR3 is TGTGCCAGCAGCTCTTCCGGGACAGGGGTCTATGGCTACACCTTC. Protein sequence: CASSSSGTGVYGYTF.